This T cell receptor (beta chain) was recorded in a study of blood T cells in healthy people across ages. This clonotype was seen only a few times. As yet, its antigen is unknown. The draw of peripheral blood yielded approximately 11 milliliters from each donor. At least 6 micrograms of total RNA were extracted per sample. Whole-study findings and limits: The study found more naive CD4+ cells and higher diversity in long-lived than aged donors.

The second PCR ran roughly 7 to 12 cycles with a sample-barcoded 5' primer and J-beta primers. With 12 random nucleotides, a template-switch adaptor tagged each individual cDNA molecule. A single record per CDR3 protein comes from TCRdb applying MiXCR to the 5' RACE reads. The sample yields under 750,000 distinct CDR3 sequences, 45% to 55% seen once. Sequencing was done on a sample of blood. The receptor was isolated from a man older than 75 in good health.

The CDR3 region has the DNA TGTGCCAGCAGCCATCCGGGACTAGCAGGGGAGCAGTACTTC. Amino acid sequence: CASSHPGLAGEQYF. The chain links TRBV3-1 to TRBJ2-7; 9 nucleotides line up with TRBD2. Germline CDR1 and CDR2: LGHDT and YNNKEL (reference sequence). V shed 3 bases and J 7 bases; nucleotides not matched to a gene: 7. The CDR3 loop spans 14 amino acids.